What follows is one TCR beta chain and its context. The target of this receptor is not known. Within one base of it there is no much larger clone, and no base qualities were kept. From the cysteine through the phenylalanine, the CDR3 covers 16 amino acids. Here the CDR3 DNA is all that survives: 48 bases in frame from base 1. Taken from the germline V gene, the CDR1 and CDR2 loops are SNHLY and FYNNEI. The junction carries 20 bases between V and J, which are trimmed by 3 bases and 6 bases respectively. This sample was taken from a study of T cell changes during pregnancy in multiple sclerosis (dated by TCRdb to about 2019). About the investigation overall: The study examined how the T cell repertoire changed over the course of pregnancy in women with multiple sclerosis.

The method behind the library was the immunoSEQ multiplex PCR assay. Here the immuneACCESS table is served through TCRdb, limited to in-frame sequences with V and J called. Missing clones are a known gap in these copies; in checked studies unresolved V genes cover under half, and the rest lacks a known reason. The sample has roughly 100,000 clones on record, 90% of them singletons. The ten most abundant clones make up 0.7% to 0.9% of the sample. This sequence uses TRBV2 and TRBJ1-2; the D gene assignment is ambiguous. The receptor was derived from a female donor in good health, enrolled as a control in a pregnancy study. The sequences come from peripheral blood, collected in the second trimester of pregnancy. The CDR3 has the sequence CASSDPGLQAANGYTF. In nucleotide form, the sequence is TGTGCCAGCAGTGACCCCGGGTTGCAAGCGGCGAATGGCTACACCTTC.